This T cell receptor beta chain was retrieved from a study of T cell responses to AZD1222 COVID-19 vaccine. Germline V CDR1 and CDR2: ENHRY, SYGVKD. This CDR3 region has 11 residues. Trimming took 2 bases from V and 7 from J, leaving 5 bases between them. Pooling of second doses given at about 4 or about 12 weeks was done. As for this clone: The antigen is not known.

Broader study findings: It was only a handful of AZD1222 recipients who were seropositive at baseline. Females made up more of the donors, who were largely white British, and clonal diversity may have come out too low.

The method was immunoSEQ multiplex PCR; TCRdb's version includes in-frame clones alone and lacks a portion of them. The sample lists under 150,000 clones, 80% to 95% seen once, with roughly 1% in the top ten. This chain links TRBV10-3 with TRBJ1-2; D gene ambiguous. This clonotype originated in an adult who received the AZD1222 COVID-19 vaccine. The sequences come from peripheral blood, collected 28 days after the second AZD1222 dose. CDR3 amino acids: CAISESVGYTF. Written as DNA, the CDR3 is TGTGCCATCAGTGAGAGCGTTGGCTACACCTTC.